The T cell receptor beta chain under discussion was sequenced for a study of shared clonotypes between healthy human individuals. In its sample, this clone was seen once. Several immunoSEQ 96-well plates shared each subset's DNA, each plate a replicate. In the authors' workflow: Without quality scores, immunoSEQ junctional reads could not be filtered like full-length reads. Only in-frame clones appear in the TCRdb table, and some are missing; sequencing was by immunoSEQ multiplex PCR. The V and J calls and clone size are taken from that table; D and trimming were inferred from the DNA. This table holds about 1.1 million clones, about 80% found once. The length of the CDR3 is 13 residues. Germline CDR1 and CDR2: ENHRY and SYGVKD. Trimming took 11 bases from V and 8 from J, leaving 18 bases between them.

The sample was memory CD4+ T cells from PBMCs. As to subset: CD45RA-negative fraction. The chain has TRBV10-3 and TRBJ1-4; no firm D call. The receptor was derived from a man younger than 30 in good health. Some clones in this sample may be carry-over from other donors' samples. In DNA, the CDR3 is TGTGCCTCCGGCGGCATCCCGGGGGAAAAACTGTTTTTT. It encodes CASGGIPGEKLFF.